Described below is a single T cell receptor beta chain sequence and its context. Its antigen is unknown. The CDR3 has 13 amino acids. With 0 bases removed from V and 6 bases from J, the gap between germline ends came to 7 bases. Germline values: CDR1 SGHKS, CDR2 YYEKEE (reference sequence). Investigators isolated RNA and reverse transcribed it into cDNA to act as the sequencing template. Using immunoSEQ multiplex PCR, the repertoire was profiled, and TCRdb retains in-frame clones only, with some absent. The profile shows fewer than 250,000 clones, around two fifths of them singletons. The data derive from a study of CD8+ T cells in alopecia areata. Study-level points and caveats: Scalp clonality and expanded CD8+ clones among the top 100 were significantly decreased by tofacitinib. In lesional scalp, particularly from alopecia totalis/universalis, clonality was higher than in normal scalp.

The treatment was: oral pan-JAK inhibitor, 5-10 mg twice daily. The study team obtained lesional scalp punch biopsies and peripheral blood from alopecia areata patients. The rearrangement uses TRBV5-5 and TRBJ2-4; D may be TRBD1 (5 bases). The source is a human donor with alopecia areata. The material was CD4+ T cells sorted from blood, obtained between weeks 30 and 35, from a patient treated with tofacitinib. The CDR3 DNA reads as TGTGCCAGCAGCTTGGGAAGGGGAAACATTCAGTACTTC. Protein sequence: CASSLGRGNIQYF. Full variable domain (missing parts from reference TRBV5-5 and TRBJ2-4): DAGVTQSPTHLIKTRGQQVTLRCSPISGHKSVSWYQQVLGQGPQFIFQYYEKEERGRGNFPDRFSARQFPNYSSELNVNALLLGDSALYLCASSLGRGNIQYFGAGTRLSVL.